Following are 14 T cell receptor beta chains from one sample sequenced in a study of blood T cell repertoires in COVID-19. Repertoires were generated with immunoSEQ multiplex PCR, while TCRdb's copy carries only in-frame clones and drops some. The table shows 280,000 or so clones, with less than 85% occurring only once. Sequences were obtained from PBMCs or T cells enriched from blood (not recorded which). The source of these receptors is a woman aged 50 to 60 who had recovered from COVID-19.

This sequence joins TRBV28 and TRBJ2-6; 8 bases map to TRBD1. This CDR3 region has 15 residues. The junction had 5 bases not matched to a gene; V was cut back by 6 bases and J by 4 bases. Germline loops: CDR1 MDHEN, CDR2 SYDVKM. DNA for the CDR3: TGTGCCAGCAGACCTCAGGGGGCCGGGGCCAACGTCCTGACTTTC. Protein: CASRPQGAGANVLTF.

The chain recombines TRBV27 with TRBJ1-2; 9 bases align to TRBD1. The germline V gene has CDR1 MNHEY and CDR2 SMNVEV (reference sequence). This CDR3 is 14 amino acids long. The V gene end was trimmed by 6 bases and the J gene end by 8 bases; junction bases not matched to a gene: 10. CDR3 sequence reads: CASREQGASGGYTF. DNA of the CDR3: TGTGCCAGCAGGGAACAGGGGGCGTCTGGCGGCTACACCTTC.

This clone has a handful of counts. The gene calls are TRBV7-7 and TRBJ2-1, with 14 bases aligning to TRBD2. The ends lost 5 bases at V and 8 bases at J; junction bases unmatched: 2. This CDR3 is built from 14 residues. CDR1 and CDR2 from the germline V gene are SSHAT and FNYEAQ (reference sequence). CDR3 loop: CASSRLAGGDEQFF. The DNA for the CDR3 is TGTGCCAGCAGCCGACTAGCGGGGGGGGATGAGCAGTTCTTC.

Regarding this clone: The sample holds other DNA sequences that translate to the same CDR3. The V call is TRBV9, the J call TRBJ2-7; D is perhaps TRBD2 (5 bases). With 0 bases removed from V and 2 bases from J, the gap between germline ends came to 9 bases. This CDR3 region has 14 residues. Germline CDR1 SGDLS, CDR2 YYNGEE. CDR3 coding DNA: TGTGCCAGCAGCGTAGGGACGGGAACCTACGAGCAGTACTTC. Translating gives CASSVGTGTYEQYF.

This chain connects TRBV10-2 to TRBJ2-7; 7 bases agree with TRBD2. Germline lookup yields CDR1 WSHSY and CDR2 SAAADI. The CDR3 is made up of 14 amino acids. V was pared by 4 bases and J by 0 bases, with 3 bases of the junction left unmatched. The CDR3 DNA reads TGCGCCAGCAGTGTTGGCGGGGGCTCCTACGAGCAGTACTTC. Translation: CASSVGGGSYEQYF.

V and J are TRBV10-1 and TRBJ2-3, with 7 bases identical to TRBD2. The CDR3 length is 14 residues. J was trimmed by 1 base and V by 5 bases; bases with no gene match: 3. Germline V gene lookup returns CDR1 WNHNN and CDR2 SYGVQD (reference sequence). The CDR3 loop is CASSRGGGTDTQYF. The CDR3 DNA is TGCGCCAGCAGTCGCGGGGGTGGCACAGATACGCAGTATTTT.

The CDR3 nucleotides read TGCGCCAGCAGTACGACAGGGGGGGTCACAGATACGCAGTATTTT. Protein sequence: CASSTTGGVTDTQYF. The chain is built from TRBV10-2 and TRBJ2-3; 9 bases are shared with TRBD1. The CDR3 has 15 amino acids. V was pared by 5 bases and J by 2 bases, with 5 bases of the junction left unmatched. In germline, CDR1 is WSHSY, CDR2 SAAADI.

The CDR3 region is CASSLLQGNSPLHF. Written as DNA, the CDR3 is TGTGCCAGCAGCTTGTTACAGGGAAATTCACCCCTCCACTTT. The chain has TRBV5-4 and TRBJ1-6; a possible D gene is TRBD1 (6 bases). Germline CDR1 is SGHNT and CDR2 is YYREEE (reference sequence). Trimming took off 1 base at V and 7 bases at J, with 9 bases between the two ends. The CDR3 loop spans 14 amino acids. The complete variable domain, with remaining parts taken from reference TRBV5-4 and TRBJ1-6, reads ETGVTQSPTHLIKTRGQQVTLRCSSQSGHNTVSWYQQALGQGPQFIFQYYREEENGRGNFPPRFSGLQFPNYSSELNVNALELDDSALYLCASSLLQGNSPLHFGNGTRLTVT.

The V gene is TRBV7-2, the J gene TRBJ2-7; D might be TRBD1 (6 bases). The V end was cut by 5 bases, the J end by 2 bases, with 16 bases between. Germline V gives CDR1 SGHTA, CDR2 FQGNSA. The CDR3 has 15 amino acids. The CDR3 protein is CASSPQGGVTYEQYF. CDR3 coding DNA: TGTGCCAGCAGCCCCCAAGGGGGTGTAACCTACGAGCAGTACTTC.

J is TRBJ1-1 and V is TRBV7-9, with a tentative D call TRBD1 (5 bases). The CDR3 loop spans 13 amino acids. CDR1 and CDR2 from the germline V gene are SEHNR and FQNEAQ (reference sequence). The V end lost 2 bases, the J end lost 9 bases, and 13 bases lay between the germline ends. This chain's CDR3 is CASSLTEAGKAFF. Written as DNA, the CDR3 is TGTGCCAGCAGCTTAACAGAGGCAGGGAAAGCTTTCTTT.

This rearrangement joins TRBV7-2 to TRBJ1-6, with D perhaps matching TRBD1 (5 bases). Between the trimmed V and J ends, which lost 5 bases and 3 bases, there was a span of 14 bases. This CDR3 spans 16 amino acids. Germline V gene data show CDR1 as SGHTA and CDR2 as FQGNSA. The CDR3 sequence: CASSPAQVFYNSPLHF. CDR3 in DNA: TGTGCCAGCAGCCCAGCACAGGTTTTCTATAATTCACCCCTCCACTTT.

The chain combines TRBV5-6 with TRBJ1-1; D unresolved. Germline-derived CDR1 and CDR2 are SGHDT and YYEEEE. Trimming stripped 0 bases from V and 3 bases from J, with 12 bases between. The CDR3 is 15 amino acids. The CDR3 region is CASSLVAGGYTEAFF. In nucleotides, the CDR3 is TGTGCCAGCAGCTTGGTGGCAGGAGGTTACACTGAAGCTTTCTTT.

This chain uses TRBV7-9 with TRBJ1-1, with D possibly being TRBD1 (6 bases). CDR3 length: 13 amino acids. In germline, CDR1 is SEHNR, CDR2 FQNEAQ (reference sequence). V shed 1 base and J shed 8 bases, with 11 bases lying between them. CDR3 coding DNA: TGTGCCAGCAGCTTAGTTCAGAGGGGGGAAGCTTTCTTT. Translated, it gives CASSLVQRGEAFF.

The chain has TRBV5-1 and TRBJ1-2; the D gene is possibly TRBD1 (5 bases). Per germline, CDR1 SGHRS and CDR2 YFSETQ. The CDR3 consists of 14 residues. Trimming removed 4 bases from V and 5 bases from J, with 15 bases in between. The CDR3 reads CASSQWGEGYGYTF. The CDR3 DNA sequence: TGCGCCAGCAGCCAGTGGGGGGAAGGATATGGCTACACCTTC.